This TCR beta chain was sequenced during a study of blood T cell repertoires in COVID-19. About the study: Sites in the United States, Italy and Spain provided acute and convalescent COVID-19 samples. T cells, B-cell-depleted T cells, or PBMCs supplied cDNA or gDNA.

There are 15 residues in the CDR3. V was clipped by 5 bases and J by 4 bases; unmatched bases: 4. CDR1 and CDR2 from the germline V gene are MNHNY and SVGAGI (reference sequence). Using immunoSEQ multiplex PCR, the repertoire was profiled, and TCRdb retains in-frame clones only, with some absent. Counted here are some 150,000 clones, approximately 83% occurring once; the ten biggest clones make up roughly 3.5%. The sequenced sample was peripheral blood. J is TRBJ1-4 and V is TRBV6-6, with TRBD1 identical over 10 bases. This TCR came from a man between 65 and 85 years old with acute or convalescent COVID-19. CDR3 region: CASSPRTGGNEKLFF. CDR3 DNA sequence: TGTGCCAGCAGTCCTCGGACAGGGGGTAATGAAAAACTGTTTTTT.